The 21 T cell receptor beta chains given below trace back to one sample, sequenced in a study of blood T cell repertoires in COVID-19. Libraries were prepared by immunoSEQ multiplex PCR; TCRdb keeps only in-frame clonotypes and omits some of them. The sample yields about 170,000 clones, roughly four fifths seen once. The source material was peripheral blood. The receptors derive from a human donor with acute or convalescent COVID-19. The donor label of this sample is uncertain.

The DNA of the CDR3 is TGTGCCAGCAGCCAGGTTGGACAGAAAGCTTTCTTT. Its translation is CASSQVGQKAFF. The V call is TRBV3-1 (or the pseudogene TRBV3-2), the J call TRBJ1-1; D may be TRBD1 (6 bases). This CDR3 comprises 12 residues. CDR1 is LGHDT and CDR2 is YNNKEL in the germline V gene (reference sequence). Between the trimmed V and J ends, which lost 3 bases and 9 bases, there was a span of 11 bases.

This clone was recorded once. The chain couples TRBV4-1 to TRBJ1-2; the D gene is possibly TRBD1 (5 bases). Germline-derived CDR1 and CDR2 are MGHRA and YSYEKL. The germline V and J ends were trimmed by 1 base and 7 bases, with 16 bases remaining between them. CDR3 size: 15 residues. CDR3 in amino acids: CASSQGGGDVGGYTF. Written as DNA, the CDR3 is TGCGCCAGCAGCCAAGGGGGGGGAGACGTCGGTGGCTACACCTTC.

This clone was detected a few times. This chain links TRBV7-9 with TRBJ2-7; 7 bases align to TRBD2. J was trimmed by 1 base and V by 5 bases; bases with no gene match: 5. Germline V gene lookup returns CDR1 SEHNR and CDR2 FQNEAQ (reference sequence). The CDR3 covers 14 residues. The DNA of the CDR3 is TGTGCCAGCAGCCCAGCGGGGATATCCTACGAGCAGTACTTC. Encoded protein: CASSPAGISYEQYF.

This clone was seen once. The chain carries TRBV19 and TRBJ2-5; 8 bases are shared with TRBD1. J lost 0 bases, V lost 2 bases, and 8 bases had no gene match. CDR1 and CDR2 (germline): LNHDA, SQIVND (reference sequence). The CDR3 contains 17 residues. Written as DNA, the CDR3 is TGTGCCAGTAGTATACGCATAACAGGGGGATACCAAGAGACCCAGTACTTC. Protein product: CASSIRITGGYQETQYF.

The V and J genes are TRBV4-1 and TRBJ1-5, with TRBD1 as a possible D gene (6 bases). The CDR3 loop spans 18 amino acids. From germline, CDR1 is MGHRA and CDR2 YSYEKL. Trimming took off 0 bases at V and 2 bases at J, with 17 bases between the two ends. DNA for the CDR3: TGCGCCAGCAGCCAAGATCCCATCAGGGGAGAGCGCAATCAGCCCCAGCATTTT. Translation: CASSQDPIRGERNQPQHF.

The chain combines TRBV29-1 with TRBJ1-2; D is ambiguous. Trimming left V 7 bases short and J 1 base short, with 10 bases between. The germline V gene encodes CDR1 SQVTM and CDR2 ANQGSEA. The CDR3 runs to 12 residues. The CDR3 loop reads CSATHFNYGYTF. In DNA form, the CDR3 reads TGCAGCGCTACTCACTTTAACTATGGCTACACCTTC.

The J gene is TRBJ2-3, the V gene TRBV7-6; D may be TRBD2 (7 bases). V lost 4 bases, J lost 4 bases, and 18 bases lay in between. This CDR3 has 16 residues. Germline V gene data show CDR1 as SGHVS and CDR2 as FNYEAQ. The CDR3 DNA is TGTGCCAGCAGCTCAACGCTAGGGGGGGGGCCAGATACGCAGTATTTT. Translating gives CASSSTLGGGPDTQYF.

The rearrangement links TRBV21-1 to TRBJ1-5; TRBD1 is taken as the D call from the table, unchecked against the DNA. TRBV21-1 is described as a pseudogene. This CDR3 region has 16 residues. The CDR3 nucleotides are TGTGCCAGCAGCTCAATGGAGCCAGGGCGCAATCAGCCCCAGCATTTT. Protein sequence: CASSSMEPGRNQPQHF.

This chain links TRBV2 with TRBJ1-2, with 10 positions matching TRBD1. CDR1 is SNHLY, CDR2 FYNNEI, per germline. The CDR3 totals 15 residues. J gave up 2 bases and V 6 bases, and 6 bases lay outside the gene matches. The chain's CDR3 is CASREQGQGNYGYTF. The CDR3 DNA is TGTGCCAGCAGGGAGCAGGGACAGGGGAACTATGGCTACACCTTC.

The V gene is TRBV4-1, the J gene TRBJ1-1; 8 positions match TRBD1. With V trimmed by 3 bases and J by 3 bases, 3 bases remained unmatched. This CDR3 has 14 amino acids. Looked up from germline, CDR1 is MGHRA and CDR2 is YSYEKL. CDR3 DNA sequence: TGCGCCAGCAGCCAGTCACAGGGGGACACTGAAGCTTTCTTT. This sequence encodes CASSQSQGDTEAFF.

The chain joins TRBV5-1 to TRBJ2-2; the match to TRBD2 covers 8 bases. The trim removed 4 bases at V and 2 bases at J, leaving 13 bases unmatched. The CDR3 runs to 18 residues. CDR1 is SGHRS and CDR2 is YFSETQ in the germline V gene. In DNA, the CDR3 is TGCGCCAGCAGCCCTTCTTCCGGGACTAGATTAAACACCGGGGAGCTGTTTTTT. Translation gives CASSPSSGTRLNTGELFF.

The chain employs TRBV6-5 and TRBJ2-7; D remains ambiguous. Trimming left V 7 bases short and J 2 bases short, with 18 bases between. The length of the CDR3 is 15 residues. Germline V gives CDR1 MNHEY, CDR2 SVGAGI. CDR3 protein: CASTKPPEPPYEQYF. CDR3 sequence (DNA): TGTGCCAGCACTAAACCCCCTGAACCCCCCTACGAGCAGTACTTC.

This chain links TRBV5-1 with TRBJ2-5; 7 bases are a match to TRBD1. CDR1 is SGHRS and CDR2 is YFSETQ in the germline V gene. The J segment lost 2 bases and the V segment lost 2 bases, leaving 3 bases of the junction unmatched. The CDR3 loop spans 14 amino acids. The CDR3 bases are TGCGCCAGCAGCTTCGGCAGGGGGCAAGAGACCCAGTACTTC. Residues: CASSFGRGQETQYF.

The chain combines TRBV28 with TRBJ2-7, with 10 bases that match TRBD1. In germline, CDR1 is MDHEN, CDR2 SYDVKM. This CDR3 has 15 residues. The V segment lost 6 bases and the J segment 6 bases; nucleotides outside the gene matches: 11. CDR3 in amino acids: CASSRGGTGAGEQYF. The CDR3, as DNA: TGTGCCAGCAGCCGTGGAGGGACAGGGGCCGGCGAGCAGTACTTC.

This clone was recorded once. This chain links TRBV2 with TRBJ2-7, with 8 bases matching TRBD1. There are 13 residues in the CDR3. The V gene's germline CDR1 is SNHLY and CDR2 FYNNEI. V was pared by 6 bases and J by 4 bases, with 5 bases of the junction left unmatched. The chain's CDR3 is CASRTDRVYEQYF. The DNA for the CDR3 is TGTGCCAGCAGGACGGACAGGGTTTACGAGCAGTACTTC.

The chain employs TRBV25-1 and TRBJ2-7; a possible D gene is TRBD2 (5 bases). V was shortened by 3 bases and J by 3 bases, with 12 bases between the two germline ends. Germline CDR1 MGHDK, CDR2 SYGVNS. This CDR3 region has 14 residues. CDR3 sequence: CASSDLGKGYEQYF. The CDR3 bases are TGTGCCAGCAGTGATCTCGGGAAAGGCTACGAGCAGTACTTC.

The rearrangement links TRBV11-3 to TRBJ1-1; a weak D match, TRBD1 (5 bases). Germline lookup yields CDR1 SGHNT and CDR2 YENEEA. The V end was cut by 6 bases, the J end by 4 bases, with 12 bases between. The length of the CDR3 is 13 residues. CDR3 coding DNA: TGTGCCAGCAGTTCTCAGGGTAGCACTGAAGCTTTCTTT. Translation: CASSSQGSTEAFF.

The chain carries TRBV19 and TRBJ2-7, with 7 bases lining up with TRBD1. This CDR3 is built from 14 residues. V trimming: 6 bases; J trimming: 4 bases; junction bases outside the gene matches: 9. CDR1 and CDR2 from the germline V gene are LNHDA and SQIVND (reference sequence). The CDR3 nucleotides read TGTGCCAGTAGCGACAGGGCGGCTCAATACGAGCAGTACTTC. Translated, it gives CASSDRAAQYEQYF. Full variable domain (outside the CDR3, taken from reference TRBV19 and TRBJ2-7): DGGITQSPKYLFRKEGQNVTLSCEQNLNHDAMYWYRQDPGQGLRLIYYSQIVNDFQKGDIAEGYSVSREKKESFPLTVTSAQKNPTAFYLCASSDRAAQYEQYFGPGTRLTVT.

This chain links TRBV6-4 with TRBJ1-2; no reliable D call. CDR3 length equals 13 residues. Between the trimmed V and J ends, which lost 4 bases and 0 bases, there was a span of 6 bases. Looked up from germline, CDR1 is MRHNA and CDR2 is SNTAGT. The CDR3 sequence is CASSVGSNYGYTF. CDR3 nucleotides: TGTGCCAGCAGTGTCGGTTCTAACTATGGCTACACCTTC.

The chain uses TRBV30 and TRBJ1-5; D is unresolved. Germline CDR1 and CDR2: GTSNPN and SVGIG (reference sequence). The CDR3 has 14 amino acids. V was cut by 4 bases and J by 7 bases, with 17 bases left in between. CDR3 sequence: CAWTTTGGGQPQHF. CDR3 sequence (DNA): TGTGCCTGGACCACGACGGGAGGTGGGCAGCCCCAGCATTTT.

V and J are TRBV19 and TRBJ2-1; perhaps TRBD2 as D (5 bases). CDR3 length equals 16 residues. V was cut by 5 bases and J by 2 bases, with 16 bases left in between. The V gene's germline CDR1 is LNHDA and CDR2 SQIVND (reference sequence). The chain's CDR3 is CASSRRLDLPYNEQFF. The CDR3 DNA reads as TGTGCCAGTAGTCGCCGACTGGACTTGCCCTACAATGAGCAGTTCTTC.